The 23 T cell receptor beta chains given below trace back to one sample, sequenced in a study of cytotoxic CD8 clonotypes in ibrutinib-treated CLL. Profiled with immunoSEQ multiplex PCR; TCRdb holds only in-frame clones, not every one. The sample includes about 60,000 clones, roughly 50% of them seen just once. The specimen was PBMCs, collected after 24 months of ibrutinib treatment. The receptors stem from a human donor with chronic lymphocytic leukemia.

The CDR3 nucleotides are TGTGCCAGCAGTGCCGGGACAGGAGGGTACAATGAGCAGTTCTTC. Its protein product is CASSAGTGGYNEQFF. The genes are TRBV27 and TRBJ2-1, with 8 bases identical to TRBD1. V shed 5 bases and J 4 bases; nucleotides not matched to a gene: 7. From germline, CDR1 is MNHEY and CDR2 SMNVEV (reference sequence). This CDR3 spans 15 amino acids.

In its sample, this clone was seen a few times. The V and J genes are TRBV9 and TRBJ2-2; 13 bases line up with TRBD2. The J segment lost 5 bases and the V segment lost 0 bases, leaving 4 bases of the junction unmatched. This CDR3 comprises 17 residues. The germline V gene encodes CDR1 SGDLS and CDR2 YYNGEE. The CDR3 sequence: CASSVELAGGPTGELFF. CDR3 sequence (DNA): TGTGCCAGCAGCGTAGAACTAGCGGGAGGGCCAACCGGGGAGCTGTTTTTT.

V usage is TRBV30 and J usage is TRBJ2-2; D might be TRBD2 (5 bases). The germline V gene encodes CDR1 GTSNPN and CDR2 SVGIG (reference sequence). CDR3 length: 19 residues. The germline V and J ends were trimmed by 0 bases and 0 bases, with 20 bases remaining between them. The CDR3 protein is CAWSVRRSTPIPNTGELFF. As DNA, the CDR3 is TGTGCCTGGAGTGTACGGAGGAGCACGCCGATCCCGAACACCGGGGAGCTGTTTTTT. Using reference TRBV30 and TRBJ2-2 for the parts outside the CDR3, the full variable domain is SQTIHQWPATLVQPVGSPLSLECTVEGTSNPNLYWYRQAAGRGLQLLFYSVGIGQISSEVPQNLSASRPQDRQFILSSKKLLLSDSGFYLCAWSVRRSTPIPNTGELFFGEGSRLTVL.

The V call is TRBV15, the J call TRBJ1-5; maybe TRBD1 (5 bases). The CDR3 runs 14 residues. CDR1 and CDR2 (germline): LNHNV, YYDKDF (reference sequence). The V and J ends lost 3 bases and 3 bases respectively, with 9 bases between them. The CDR3 loop reads CATSSLRDNQPQHF. The DNA for the CDR3 is TGTGCCACCAGCAGCCTCAGGGACAATCAGCCCCAGCATTTT.

This rearrangement joins TRBV10-1 to TRBJ2-5; tentative D call: TRBD2 (6 bases). V was shortened by 6 bases and J by 2 bases, with 16 bases between the two germline ends. From germline, CDR1 is WNHNN and CDR2 SYGVQD (reference sequence). The CDR3 spans 15 residues. CDR3 in amino acids: CASSGGRGRQETQYF. The CDR3 DNA reads TGCGCCAGCAGCGGGGGTAGAGGGCGGCAAGAGACCCAGTACTTC.

This chain uses TRBV10-3 with TRBJ1-6; TRBD1 matches at 10 bases. The CDR3 is made up of 13 amino acids. Germline trimming cut 10 bases from V and 5 bases from J; bases unmatched to any gene: 2. Germline loops: CDR1 ENHRY, CDR2 SYGVKD. In DNA form, the CDR3 reads TGTGCCAGAGGGACAGGGGATAATTCACCCCTCCACTTT. This translates into CARGTGDNSPLHF.

The chain couples TRBV6-5 to TRBJ1-1, with D unresolved. Trimming pared 0 bases from V and 3 bases from J, leaving 11 bases between. CDR1 is MNHEY and CDR2 is SVGAGI in the germline V gene. The CDR3 spans 15 residues. The CDR3 spells CASSYSPGSDTEAFF. CDR3 nucleotide sequence: TGTGCCAGCAGTTACTCGCCGGGGTCGGACACTGAAGCTTTCTTT.

The rearrangement joins TRBV5-1 to TRBJ1-1; no clear D gene. The CDR3 runs to 11 residues. V dropped 1 base and J dropped 10 bases, with 8 bases sitting between them. Germline V CDR1 and CDR2: SGHRS, YFSETQ. The CDR3 protein is CASSLRGVAFF. CDR3 DNA: TGCGCCAGCAGCTTGCGTGGGGTAGCTTTCTTT.

The genes are TRBV6-1 and TRBJ2-7; D gene unclear. Germline assignment: CDR1 MNHNS and CDR2 SASEGT. This CDR3 region has 14 residues. The V end was cut by 1 base, the J end by 3 bases, with 10 bases between. CDR3 amino acids: CASSEVHRFYEQYV. As DNA, the CDR3 is TGTGCCAGCAGTGAAGTACACAGATTCTACGAGCAGTACGTC.

Turning to this clone: The same CDR3 is also encoded by other DNA sequences in this sample. The chain uses TRBV5-1 and TRBJ2-3; D not resolved. V lost 4 bases, J lost 0 bases, and 3 bases lay in between. The CDR3 extends over 12 amino acids. In germline, CDR1 is SGHRS, CDR2 YFSETQ. The CDR3 DNA reads as TGCGCCAGCAGCCCGAGCACAGATACGCAGTATTTT. Its protein product is CASSPSTDTQYF. Variable domain in full (rest from reference TRBV5-1 and TRBJ2-3): KAGVTQTPRYLIKTRGQQVTLSCSPISGHRSVSWYQQTPGQGLQFLFEYFSETQRNKGNFPGRFSGRQFSNSRSEMNVSTLELGDSALYLCASSPSTDTQYFGPGTRLTVL.

This clone was recorded at least ten times. The rearrangement links TRBV14 to TRBJ2-5; 8 nucleotides match TRBD2. With V trimmed by 1 base and J by 4 bases, 5 bases remained unmatched. Looked up from germline, CDR1 is SGHDN and CDR2 is FVKESK. The CDR3 extends over 15 amino acids. The CDR3 DNA sequence: TGTGCCAGCAGCCAAGTGGGACTAGGCAGAGAGACCCAGTACTTC. It codes for CASSQVGLGRETQYF.

This chain connects TRBV28 to TRBJ2-1, with a weak D call TRBD2 (5 bases). The CDR3 has 15 amino acids. The germline gives CDR1 MDHEN, CDR2 SYDVKM. V was trimmed by 5 bases and J by 2 bases, leaving 13 bases between them. Here the CDR3 DNA reads TGTGCCAGCAGTCTCACTAGTGTAACCTACAATGAGCAGTTCTTC. The encoded protein is CASSLTSVTYNEQFF.

This chain connects TRBV11-2 to TRBJ1-4; D gene uncertain. Germline V gene lookup returns CDR1 SGHAT and CDR2 FQNNGV. The CDR3 has 16 amino acids. The V and J ends lost 3 bases and 7 bases respectively, with 18 bases between them. The CDR3 protein is CASSFALRANFEKLFF. In DNA form, the CDR3 reads TGTGCCAGCAGCTTTGCGTTGAGAGCAAACTTTGAAAAACTGTTTTTT.

This clone was counted a single time. The J gene is TRBJ2-7, the V gene TRBV5-8; D may be TRBD1 (5 bases). The V end lost 0 bases, the J end lost 6 bases, and 10 bases lay between the germline ends. The CDR3 extends over 13 amino acids. The germline gives CDR1 SGHTS, CDR2 YDEGEE. The CDR3 is CASSLGRGSEQYF. The DNA of the CDR3 is TGTGCCAGCAGCTTGGGAAGGGGAAGCGAGCAGTACTTC. Variable domain in full (rest from reference TRBV5-8 and TRBJ2-7): EAGVTQSPTHLIKTRGQQATLRCSPISGHTSVYWYQQALGLGLQFLLWYDEGEERNRGNFPPRFSGRQFPNYSSELNVNALELEDSALYLCASSLGRGSEQYFGPGTRLTVT.

The gene calls are TRBV29-1 and TRBJ2-7; 8 bases agree with TRBD1. The CDR3 is 16 residues long. Germline values: CDR1 SQVTM, CDR2 ANQGSEA. V lost 6 bases, J lost 6 bases, and 19 bases stayed unmatched. The chain's CDR3 is CSVPKYQGAGLGEQYF. The CDR3 region has the DNA TGCAGCGTACCCAAATATCAGGGGGCCGGTTTAGGCGAGCAGTACTTC.

The V and J genes are TRBV6-5 and TRBJ2-3; 10 bases match TRBD1. Germline V gene sequence: CDR1 MNHEY, CDR2 SVGAGI. V lost 8 bases and J lost 2; bases outside the gene matches: 7. The CDR3 spans 15 residues. CDR3 residues: CASGGDRGYTDTQYF. The DNA for the CDR3 is TGTGCCAGCGGCGGGGACAGGGGATACACAGATACGCAGTATTTT.

This clone was seen once. This chain uses TRBV5-5 with TRBJ2-2; 13 bases are shared with TRBD2. V shed 5 bases and J 4 bases; nucleotides not matched to a gene: 14. Germline V gene lookup returns CDR1 SGHKS and CDR2 YYEKEE (reference sequence). The CDR3 sequence is 19 residues long. DNA for the CDR3: TGTGCCAGCAGTACACTTGCTAGGACTAGCGGGAGTATCACCGGGGAGCTGTTTTTT. Its translation is CASSTLARTSGSITGELFF.

This chain connects TRBV6-5 to TRBJ2-3; tentative D call: TRBD2 (5 bases). Germline CDR1 MNHEY, CDR2 SVGAGI. CDR3 length: 15 amino acids. V was clipped by 7 bases and J by 2 bases, with 16 bases between them. DNA for the CDR3: TGTGCCAGCAAAAGCGGCCCGGTCCCCACAGATACGCAGTATTTT. Translation gives CASKSGPVPTDTQYF.

CDR3 amino acids: CAITPVRGSYNEQFF. The CDR3 DNA follows: TGTGCCATCACCCCCGTCAGGGGGTCCTACAATGAGCAGTTCTTC. The chain combines TRBV10-3 with TRBJ2-1; 7 bases match TRBD1. V dropped 7 bases and J dropped 1; count of bases not matched to a gene: 7. CDR3 length: 15 residues. The germline gives CDR1 ENHRY, CDR2 SYGVKD.

The chain uses TRBV19 and TRBJ1-6; 9 bases map to TRBD1. The CDR3 extends over 12 amino acids. The ends lost 8 bases at V and 12 bases at J; junction bases unmatched: 5. The germline gives CDR1 LNHDA, CDR2 SQIVND (reference sequence). This CDR3 reads CASRTGEGPLHF. The DNA of the CDR3 is TGTGCCAGTCGGACAGGGGAAGGACCCCTCCACTTT.

The chain recombines TRBV4-2 with TRBJ2-5; D gene ambiguous. Looked up from germline, CDR1 is LGHNA and CDR2 is YNFKEQ. The CDR3 has 14 residues. Trimming shortened V by 0 bases and J by 4 bases, and 9 bases separated the two germline ends. CDR3 protein: CASSQDRGGETQYF. DNA of the CDR3: TGTGCCAGCAGCCAAGATCGCGGCGGAGAGACCCAGTACTTC.

V gene TRBV20-1 combines with J gene TRBJ1-4, with a weak D call TRBD1 (5 bases). There are 11 residues in the CDR3. Germline CDR1 DFQATT, CDR2 SNEGSKA (reference sequence). Trimming took off 6 bases at V and 7 bases at J, with 9 bases between the two ends. The CDR3 DNA follows: TGCAGTGCGGCAAGGGGTGAAAAACTGTTTTTT. This gives the protein CSAARGEKLFF.

This clone was recorded a few times. At one of its ends the junction is not consistent with the germline gene, which may arise from a read error. V and J are TRBV7-2 and TRBJ2-5; D could derive from TRBD1 or TRBD2 (5 bases each). The germline V gene has CDR1 SGHTA and CDR2 FQGNSA. CDR3 length: 14 amino acids. The CDR3 DNA sequence: TGTGCCAGCAGGGTGGACATGTCGGCGGGCGACTCTGACTTC. It encodes CASRVDMSAGDSDF.